This T cell receptor beta chain was captured in a study of blood T cell repertoires in COVID-19. The age range of participants was about 18 to 95 years, with residence in about 25 US areas. Cohort assignment relied on participant-reported clinical history. Exposed volunteers were people who met a COVID-19 case within 2 weeks before study entry. Source study methods: Amplification with reference gene primers provided the estimates of nucleated cell counts. This table comes from immunoSEQ multiplex PCR, and its TCRdb copy is limited to in-frame clones, with some not included. V and J calls and clone size are as listed in that table; D and trimming were resolved from the DNA. In the table there are some 360,000 clones, around nine tenths of which are singletons. Looked up from germline, CDR1 is MNHEY and CDR2 is SVGAGI. V was shortened by 0 bases and J by 1 base, with 10 bases between the two germline ends. The CDR3 has 16 residues.

The rearrangement uses TRBV6-5 and TRBJ1-3, with unresolved D. This TCR derives from a woman in her 30s who had been exposed to COVID-19. The sequenced sample consisted of PBMCs or T cells enriched from blood (not recorded which). The CDR3 spells CASSYSAPQSGNTIYF. As DNA, the CDR3 is TGTGCCAGCAGTTACTCGGCTCCCCAATCTGGAAACACCATATATTTT.